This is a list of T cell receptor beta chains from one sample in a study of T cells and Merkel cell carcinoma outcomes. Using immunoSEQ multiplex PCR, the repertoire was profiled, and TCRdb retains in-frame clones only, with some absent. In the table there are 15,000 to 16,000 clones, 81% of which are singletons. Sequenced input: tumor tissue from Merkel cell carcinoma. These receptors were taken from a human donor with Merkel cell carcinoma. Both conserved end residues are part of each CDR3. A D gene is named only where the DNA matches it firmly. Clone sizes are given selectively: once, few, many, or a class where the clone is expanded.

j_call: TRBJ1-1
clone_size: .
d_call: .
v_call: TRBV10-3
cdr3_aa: CAISVRNTEAFF
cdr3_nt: TGTGCCATCAGTGTCCGTAACACTGAAGCTTTCTTT

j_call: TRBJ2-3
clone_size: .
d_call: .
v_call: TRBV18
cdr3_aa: CASSPSGGDADTQYF
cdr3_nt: TGTGCCAGCTCACCGTCGGGGGGCGACGCAGATACGCAGTATTTT

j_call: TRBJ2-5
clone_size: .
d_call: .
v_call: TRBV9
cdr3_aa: CASSVQPGGQETQYF
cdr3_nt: TGTGCCAGCAGCGTACAGCCCGGGGGACAAGAGACCCAGTACTTC

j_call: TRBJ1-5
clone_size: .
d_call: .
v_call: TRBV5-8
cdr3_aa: CASTLGGGLLQHF
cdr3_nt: TGTGCCAGCACCCTGGGGGGGGGTCTTCTCCAGCATTTT

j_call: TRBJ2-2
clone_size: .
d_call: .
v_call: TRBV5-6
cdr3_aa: CASSLGVLAGELFF
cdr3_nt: TGTGCCAGCAGCTTGGGAGTGTTAGCCGGGGAGCTGTTTTTT

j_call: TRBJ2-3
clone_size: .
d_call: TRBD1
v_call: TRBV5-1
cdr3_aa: CASSTGGLTDTQYF
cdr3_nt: TGCGCCAGCAGCACAGGGGGTTTGACAGATACGCAGTATTTT

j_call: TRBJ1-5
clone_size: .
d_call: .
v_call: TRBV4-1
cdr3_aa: CASSPDENSNQPQHF
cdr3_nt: TGCGCCAGCAGCCCCGACGAGAATAGCAATCAGCCCCAGCATTTT

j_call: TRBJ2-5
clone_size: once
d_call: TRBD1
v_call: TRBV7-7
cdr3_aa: CASGQGRETQYF
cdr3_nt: TGTGCTAGCGGACAGGGCCGCGAGACCCAGTACTTC

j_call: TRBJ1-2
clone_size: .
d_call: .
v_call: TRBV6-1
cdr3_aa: CASSEAWGGLGYTF
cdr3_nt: TGTGCCAGCAGTGAAGCGTGGGGGGGACTAGGCTACACCTTC

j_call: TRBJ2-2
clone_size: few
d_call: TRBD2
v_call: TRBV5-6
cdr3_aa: CASSFGGTNTGELFF
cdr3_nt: TGTGCCAGCAGCTTCGGGGGGACGAACACCGGGGAGCTGTTTTTT

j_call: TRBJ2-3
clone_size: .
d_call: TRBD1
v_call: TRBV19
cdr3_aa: CASRRQGATDTQYF
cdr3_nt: TGTGCCAGTAGGAGACAGGGGGCGACAGATACACAGTATTTT

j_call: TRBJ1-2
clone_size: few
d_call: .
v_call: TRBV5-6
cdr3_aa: CASSTGHPTGGYTF
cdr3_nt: TGTGCCAGCAGCACGGGACACCCTACGGGCGGCTACACCTTC

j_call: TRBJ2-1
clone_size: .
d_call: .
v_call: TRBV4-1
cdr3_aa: CASTRQPGDEQFF
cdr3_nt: TGCGCCAGCACCCGACAGCCGGGGGATGAGCAGTTCTTC

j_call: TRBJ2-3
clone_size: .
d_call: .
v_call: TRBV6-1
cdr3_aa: CASSEGAWIWVPDTQYF
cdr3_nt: TGTGCCAGCAGTGAAGGCGCATGGATCTGGGTTCCAGATACGCAGTATTTT

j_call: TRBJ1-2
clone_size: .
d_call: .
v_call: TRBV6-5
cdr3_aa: CASSTQNRDLYGYTF
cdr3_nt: TGTGCCAGCAGTACTCAGAACAGGGACCTCTATGGCTACACCTTC

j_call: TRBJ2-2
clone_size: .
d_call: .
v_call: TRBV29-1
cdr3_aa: CNVERGFTGELFF
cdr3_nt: TGCAACGTTGAGAGGGGTTTCACCGGGGAGCTGTTTTTT

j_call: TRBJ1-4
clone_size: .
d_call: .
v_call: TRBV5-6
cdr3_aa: CASSLRKGNEKLFF
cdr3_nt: TGTGCCAGCAGCCTCAGGAAGGGGAATGAAAAACTGTTTTTT

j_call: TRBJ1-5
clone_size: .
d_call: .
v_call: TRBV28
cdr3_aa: CASSTGLVSNQPQHF
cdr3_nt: TGTGCCAGCAGTACGGGACTCGTTAGCAATCAGCCCCAGCATTTT

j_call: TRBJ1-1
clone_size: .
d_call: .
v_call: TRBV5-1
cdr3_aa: CASSLEQGLNTEAFF
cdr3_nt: TGCGCCAGCAGCCTGGAACAGGGCCTGAACACTGAAGCTTTCTTT

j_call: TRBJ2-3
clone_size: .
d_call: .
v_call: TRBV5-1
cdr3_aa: CASSLVGLLTDTQYF
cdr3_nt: TGCGCCAGCAGCTTGGTGGGACTCCTCACAGATACGCAGTATTTT

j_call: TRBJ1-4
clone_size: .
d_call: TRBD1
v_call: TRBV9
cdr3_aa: CASSSDRGEKLFF
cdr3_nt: TGTGCCAGCAGCTCAGACAGGGGTGAAAAACTGTTTTTT

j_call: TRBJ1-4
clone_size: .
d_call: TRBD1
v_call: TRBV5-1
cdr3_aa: CASSGGQGGNEKLFF
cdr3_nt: TGCGCCAGCAGCGGTGGACAGGGGGGGAATGAAAAACTGTTTTTT

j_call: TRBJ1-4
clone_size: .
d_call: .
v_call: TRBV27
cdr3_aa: CASSPCWPGFNEKLFF
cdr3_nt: TGTGCCAGCAGTCCCTGCTGGCCGGGCTTTAATGAAAAACTGTTTTTT

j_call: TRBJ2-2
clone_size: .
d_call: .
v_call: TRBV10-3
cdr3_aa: CANSAGGGVGGELFF
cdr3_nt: TGTGCCAACTCCGCAGGGGGAGGAGTGGGCGGGGAGCTGTTTTTT

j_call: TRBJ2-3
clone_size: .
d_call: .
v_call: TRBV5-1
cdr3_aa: CASSLLGGGTDTQYF
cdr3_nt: TGCGCCAGCAGCTTGCTGGGGGGCGGGACAGATACGCAGTATTTT

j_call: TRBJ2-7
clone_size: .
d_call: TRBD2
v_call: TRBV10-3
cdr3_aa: CAISETGTSGWRAEQYF
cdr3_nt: TGTGCCATCAGTGAGACCGGGACTAGCGGGTGGCGTGCCGAGCAGTACTTC

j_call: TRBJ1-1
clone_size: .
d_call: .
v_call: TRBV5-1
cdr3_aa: CASSLQGIEAFF
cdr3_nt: TGCGCCAGCAGCCTACAAGGGATAGAAGCTTTCTTT

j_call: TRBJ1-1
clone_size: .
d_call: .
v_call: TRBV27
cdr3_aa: CASSFGAGLGFEAFF
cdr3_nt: TGTGCCAGCAGTTTTGGAGCCGGGCTAGGCTTTGAAGCTTTCTTT

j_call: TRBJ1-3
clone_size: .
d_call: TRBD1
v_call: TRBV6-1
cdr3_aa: CASSGLGGQASSSGNTIYF
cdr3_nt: TGTGCCAGCAGTGGACTGGGGGGACAGGCGTCTTCCTCTGGAAACACCATATATTTT

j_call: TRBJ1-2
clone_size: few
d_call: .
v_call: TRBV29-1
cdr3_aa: CSVAPDQRYGYTF
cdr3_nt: TGCAGCGTCGCCCCCGACCAGCGGTATGGCTACACCTTC

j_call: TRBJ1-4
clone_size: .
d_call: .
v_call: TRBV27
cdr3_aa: CASSLSPLRGEKLFF
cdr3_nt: TGTGCCAGCAGTTTATCCCCTCTCCGTGGTGAAAAACTGTTTTTT

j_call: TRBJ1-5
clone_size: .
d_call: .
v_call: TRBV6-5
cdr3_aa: CASTPNGNQPQHF
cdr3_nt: TGTGCCAGCACCCCTAATGGCAATCAGCCCCAGCATTTT

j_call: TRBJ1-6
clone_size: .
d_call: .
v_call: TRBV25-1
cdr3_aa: CASRQSTSSYNSPLHF
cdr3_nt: TGTGCCAGCCGACAATCTACGAGCTCCTATAATTCACCCCTCCACTTT

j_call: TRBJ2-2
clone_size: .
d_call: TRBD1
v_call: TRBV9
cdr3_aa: CASSATGQTLYGELFF
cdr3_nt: TGTGCCAGCAGCGCCACGGGACAGACCCTTTACGGGGAGCTGTTTTTT

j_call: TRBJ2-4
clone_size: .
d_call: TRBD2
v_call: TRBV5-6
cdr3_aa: CASSLDRWEGNIQYF
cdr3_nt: TGTGCCAGCAGCTTGGACCGGTGGGAGGGGAACATTCAGTACTTC

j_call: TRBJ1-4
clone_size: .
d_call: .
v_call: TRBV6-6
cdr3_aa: CASSYAGQTGEKLFF
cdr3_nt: TGTGCCAGCAGTTACGCCGGGCAGACAGGTGAAAAACTGTTTTTT

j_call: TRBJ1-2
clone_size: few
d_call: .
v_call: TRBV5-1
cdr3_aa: CASSLEPANYGYTF
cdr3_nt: TGCGCCAGCAGCTTGGAACCAGCTAACTATGGCTACACCTTC

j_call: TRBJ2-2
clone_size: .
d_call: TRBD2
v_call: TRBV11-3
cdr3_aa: CASSLSFGGGPGELFF
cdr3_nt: TGTGCCAGCAGCTTATCGTTCGGCGGGGGTCCCGGGGAGCTGTTTTTT

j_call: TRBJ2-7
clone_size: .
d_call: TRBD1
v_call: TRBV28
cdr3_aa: CASSSSRGQWLYEQYF
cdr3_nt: TGTGCCAGCAGCTCTTCCCGGGGACAGTGGCTCTACGAGCAGTACTTC

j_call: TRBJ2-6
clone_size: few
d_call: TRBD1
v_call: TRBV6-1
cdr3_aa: CASSAKTGAGANVLTF
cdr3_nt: TGTGCCAGCAGTGCAAAGACAGGGGCTGGGGCCAACGTCCTGACTTTC

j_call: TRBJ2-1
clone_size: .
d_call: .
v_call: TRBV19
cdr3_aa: CASSDLVNEQFF
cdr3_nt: TGTGCCAGTAGCGACCTAGTCAATGAGCAGTTCTTC

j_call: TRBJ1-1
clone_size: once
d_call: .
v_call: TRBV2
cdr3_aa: CASSEVKGAGNTEAFF
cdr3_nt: TGTGCCAGCAGTGAAGTCAAGGGTGCCGGTAACACTGAAGCTTTCTTT

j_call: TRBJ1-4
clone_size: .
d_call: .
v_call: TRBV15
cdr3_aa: CAARSSNSRKLFF
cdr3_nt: TGTGCCGCCCGTAGCTCAAATAGTAGAAAACTGTTTTTT

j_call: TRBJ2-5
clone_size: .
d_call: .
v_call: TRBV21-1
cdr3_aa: CASSKGLGSGQETQYF
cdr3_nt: TGTGCCAGCAGCAAGGGTCTAGGAAGCGGACAAGAGACCCAGTACTTC

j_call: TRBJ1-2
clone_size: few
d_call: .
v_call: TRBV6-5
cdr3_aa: CASSYSAGVGYGYTF
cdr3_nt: TGTGCCAGCAGTTACTCTGCAGGGGTCGGCTATGGCTACACCTTC

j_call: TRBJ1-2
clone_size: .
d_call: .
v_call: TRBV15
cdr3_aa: CATSRDRDSAGYTF
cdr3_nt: TGTGCCACCAGCAGAGATCGCGACAGCGCTGGCTACACCTTC

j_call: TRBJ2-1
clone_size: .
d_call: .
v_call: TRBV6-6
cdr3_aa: CASSSLASRSYNEQFF
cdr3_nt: TGTGCCAGCAGTTCCCTCGCTAGCAGATCCTACAATGAGCAGTTCTTC

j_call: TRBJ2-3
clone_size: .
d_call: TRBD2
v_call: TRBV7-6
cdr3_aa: CASSFSTSGADTQYF
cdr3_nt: TGTGCCAGCAGCTTTTCGACTAGCGGGGCAGATACGCAGTATTTT

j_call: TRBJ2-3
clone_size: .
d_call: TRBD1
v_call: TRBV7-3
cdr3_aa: CASSGGQHTDTQYF
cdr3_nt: TGTGCCAGCAGCGGGGGACAGCACACAGATACGCAGTATTTT

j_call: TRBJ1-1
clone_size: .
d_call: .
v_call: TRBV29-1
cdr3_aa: CSVGGSEAFF
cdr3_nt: TGCAGCGTTGGGGGGTCTGAAGCTTTCTTT

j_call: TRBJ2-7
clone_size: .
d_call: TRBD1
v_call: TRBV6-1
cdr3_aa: CASSGDSGPYEQYF
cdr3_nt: TGTGCCAGCAGTGGGGACAGTGGCCCCTACGAGCAGTACTTC

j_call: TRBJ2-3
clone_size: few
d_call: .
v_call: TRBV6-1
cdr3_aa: CASRRDSSRDTQYF
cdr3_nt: TGTGCCAGCAGGCGGGACTCCTCGAGGGATACGCAGTATTTT

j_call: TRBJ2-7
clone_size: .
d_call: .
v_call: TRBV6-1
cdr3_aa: CASTAVSEQYF
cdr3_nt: TGTGCCAGCACCGCAGTGTCGGAGCAGTACTTC

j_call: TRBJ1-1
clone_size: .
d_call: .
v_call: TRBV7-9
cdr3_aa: CASSLGLQGGAFF
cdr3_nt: TGTGCCAGCAGCTTAGGACTACAGGGTGGAGCTTTCTTT

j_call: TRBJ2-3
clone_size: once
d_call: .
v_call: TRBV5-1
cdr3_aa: CASSVAGVTDTQYF
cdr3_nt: TGCGCCAGCAGCGTGGCCGGGGTCACAGATACGCAGTATTTT

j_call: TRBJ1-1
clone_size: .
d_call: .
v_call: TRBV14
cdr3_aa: CASSPDFGENTEAFF
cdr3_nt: TGTGCCAGCAGCCCGGATTTCGGGGAGAACACTGAAGCTTTCTTT

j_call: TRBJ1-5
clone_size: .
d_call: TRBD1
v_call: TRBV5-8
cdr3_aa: CASSRKTGALNQPQHF
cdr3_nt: TGTGCCAGCAGCCGGAAGACAGGGGCCCTCAATCAGCCCCAGCATTTT

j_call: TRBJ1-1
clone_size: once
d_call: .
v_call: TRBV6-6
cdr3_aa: CASSYGPGAYEAFF
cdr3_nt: TGTGCCAGCAGTTACGGTCCGGGGGCCTATGAAGCTTTCTTT

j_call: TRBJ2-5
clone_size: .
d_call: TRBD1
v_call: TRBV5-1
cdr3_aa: CASSGGQGFETQYF
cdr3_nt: TGCGCCAGCAGCGGAGGACAGGGGTTTGAGACCCAGTACTTC